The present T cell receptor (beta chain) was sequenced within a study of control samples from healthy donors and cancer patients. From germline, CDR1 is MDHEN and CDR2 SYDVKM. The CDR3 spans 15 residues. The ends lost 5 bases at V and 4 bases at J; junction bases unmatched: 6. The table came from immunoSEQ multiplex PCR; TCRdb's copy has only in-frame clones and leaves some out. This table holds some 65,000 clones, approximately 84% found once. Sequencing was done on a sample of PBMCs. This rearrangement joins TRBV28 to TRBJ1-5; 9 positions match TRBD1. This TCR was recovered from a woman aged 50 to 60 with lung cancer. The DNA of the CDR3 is TGTGCCAGCAGTCCCATAGGGACAGGGAATCAGCCCCAGCATTTT. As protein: CASSPIGTGNQPQHF. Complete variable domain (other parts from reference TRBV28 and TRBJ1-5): DVKVTQSSRYLVKRTGEKVFLECVQDMDHENMFWYRQDPGLGLRLIYFSYDVKMKEKGDIPEGYSVSREKKERFSLILESASTNQTSMYLCASSPIGTGNQPQHFGDGTRLSIL.